Described below is a single T cell receptor (beta chain) sequence and its context. No antigen is known for it. This sample was taken from a study of cytomegalovirus exposure and HLA in healthy donors. The CDR3 extends over 16 amino acids. V lost 1 base and J lost 4, with 16 bases in between. Germline V lookup: CDR1 SGHTA, CDR2 FQGNSA. Primers: 60 Vbeta forward and 13 Jbeta reverse. Some clones are missing from TCRdb's copy, which holds only in-frame ones; the method was immunoSEQ multiplex PCR. Of about 31,000 clones listed, around 87% were seen once; the top ten hold about 2.9%. Whole-study results and caveats: Apart from CMV serostatus, no immune exposure information was available. Sequencing artifact likely explains a cluster of highly shared sequence variants. In a later analysis, an Asian-associated ancestry cluster reportedly showed fewer N-insertions than the roughly 700-donor mean.

Sequences were obtained from PBMCs. This clonotype originated in a boy younger than 18 in good health and CMV-seronegative. This sequence joins TRBV7-2 and TRBJ1-2; D call uncertain. The CDR3 sequence: CASSLVTAPSSYGYTF. The CDR3 nucleotides read TGTGCCAGCAGCTTAGTTACAGCTCCGTCGTCCTATGGCTACACCTTC.